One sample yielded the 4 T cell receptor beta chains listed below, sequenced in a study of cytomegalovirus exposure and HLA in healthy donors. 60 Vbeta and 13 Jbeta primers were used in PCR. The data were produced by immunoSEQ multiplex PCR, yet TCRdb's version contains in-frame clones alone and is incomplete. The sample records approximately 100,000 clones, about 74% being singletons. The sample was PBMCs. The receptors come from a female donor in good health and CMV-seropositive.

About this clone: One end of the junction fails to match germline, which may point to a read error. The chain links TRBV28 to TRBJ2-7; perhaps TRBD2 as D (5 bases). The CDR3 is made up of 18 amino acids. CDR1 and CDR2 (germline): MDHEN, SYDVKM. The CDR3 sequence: CASSPRAGGSSPSSEQYF. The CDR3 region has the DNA TGTGCCAGCAGTCCCCGTGCGGGCGGCTCCTCCCCCTCCTCCGAGCAGTACTTC.

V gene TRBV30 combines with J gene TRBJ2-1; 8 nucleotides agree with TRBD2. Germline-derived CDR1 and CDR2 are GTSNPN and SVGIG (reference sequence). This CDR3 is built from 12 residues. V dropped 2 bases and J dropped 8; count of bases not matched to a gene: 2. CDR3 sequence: CAWSPGGDEQFF. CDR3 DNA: TGTGCCTGGAGTCCGGGAGGGGATGAGCAGTTCTTC.

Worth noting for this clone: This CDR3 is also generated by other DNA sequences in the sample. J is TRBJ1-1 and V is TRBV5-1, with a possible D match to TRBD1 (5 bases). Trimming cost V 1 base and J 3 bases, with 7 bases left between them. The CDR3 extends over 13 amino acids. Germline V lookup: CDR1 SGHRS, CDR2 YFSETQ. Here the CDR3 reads CASSLWGDTEAFF. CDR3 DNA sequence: TGCGCCAGCAGCTTGTGGGGGGACACTGAAGCTTTCTTT.

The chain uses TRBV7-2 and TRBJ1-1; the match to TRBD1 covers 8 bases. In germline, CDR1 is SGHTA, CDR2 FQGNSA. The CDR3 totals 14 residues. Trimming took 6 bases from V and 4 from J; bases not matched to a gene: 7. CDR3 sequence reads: CASRLIGQGTEAFF. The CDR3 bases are TGTGCCAGCAGACTAATAGGACAGGGCACTGAAGCTTTCTTT. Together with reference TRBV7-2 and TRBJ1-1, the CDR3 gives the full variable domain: GAGVSQSPSNKVTEKGKDVELRCDPISGHTALYWYRQSLGQGLEFLIYFQGNSAPDKSGLPSDRFSAERTGGSVSTLTIQRTQQEDSAVYLCASRLIGQGTEAFFGQGTRLTVV.